A selection of T cell receptor beta chains follows, all from one sample in a study of shared clonotypes between healthy human individuals. The table came from immunoSEQ multiplex PCR; TCRdb's copy has only in-frame clones and leaves some out. The sample lists a few million clones, roughly 92% occurring once. Sequencing was performed on naive CD4+ T cells sorted from blood. These TCRs come from a man between 18 and 29 years old in good health. Each CDR3 is given with its conserved first and last residue. A D gene is named only where the DNA matches it firmly. Not every row has a clone size; where given, it reads once, few, many or a size class.

TRBJ1-2 | - | - | TRBV6-6 | TGTGCCAGCAGTTACGGCCAGCCCGATGGCTACACCTTC | CASSYGQPDGYTF
TRBJ2-5 | TRBD2 | - | TRBV6-5 | TGTGCCAGCAGTTACGGGGGGAGGGGTTCTGAGACCCAGTACTTC | CASSYGGRGSETQYF
TRBJ2-1 | - | - | TRBV29-1 | TGCAGCGTACAAAAGTCCTACAATGAGCAGTTCTTC | CSVQKSYNEQFF
TRBJ1-2 | - | - | TRBV2 | TGTGCCAGCAGTCTCTATAGGGACGGATTCTATGGCTACACCTTC | CASSLYRDGFYGYTF
TRBJ1-1 | - | - | TRBV11-2 | TGTGCCAGCAGCTTAGGTGTGGGAAAGAACACTGAAGCTTTCTTT | CASSLGVGKNTEAFF
TRBJ1-1 | TRBD1 | - | TRBV6-5 | TGTGCCAGCAGTCGAAACAGGGGGAACACTGAAGCTTTCTTT | CASSRNRGNTEAFF
TRBJ2-5 | TRBD2 | - | TRBV7-8 | TGTGCCAGCAGTTCCGGGGTAGCGGGAGTGCAAGAGACCCAGTACTTC | CASSSGVAGVQETQYF
TRBJ2-3 | TRBD2 | - | TRBV27 | TGTGCCAGCTTTAGCGGGGGGGCTCCAGATACGCAGTATTTT | CASFSGGAPDTQYF
TRBJ2-7 | - | - | TRBV5-4 | TGTGCCAGCAGCTGGAGGGGCGGGTTGATCTACGAGCAGTACTTC | CASSWRGGLIYEQYF
TRBJ1-1 | - | - | TRBV6-6 | TGTGCCAGCGGTACACGTACAATGAACACTGAAGCTTTCTTT | CASGTRTMNTEAFF
TRBJ2-1 | - | - | TRBV5-1 | TGCGCCAGCAGCCCCGGGACGCCGAGTGATGAGCAGTTCTTC | CASSPGTPSDEQFF
TRBJ1-2 | - | - | TRBV28 | TGTGCCAGCAGTTTACCTGGTCGGGGGAATGGCTACACCTTC | CASSLPGRGNGYTF
TRBJ2-3 | - | - | TRBV7-9 | TGTGCCAGCAGTCCGCGGGATACGCAGTATTTT | CASSPRDTQYF
TRBJ2-1 | - | - | TRBV29-1 | TGCAGCGTTGAGGCTAGTCTGGAGCAGTTCTTC | CSVEASLEQFF
TRBJ2-3 | TRBD2 | - | TRBV18 | TGTGCCAGCTCACCAAGGCCTAGATCTAGCGGGGCTAGCACAGATACGCAGTATTTT | CASSPRPRSSGASTDTQYF
TRBJ2-5 | TRBD2 | once | TRBV9 | TGTGCCAGCAGCGTAGGGCTAGCGGGGCCTACGCCCCAGTACTTC | CASSVGLAGPTPQYF
TRBJ2-2 | TRBD2 | - | TRBV9 | TGTGCCAGCAGCGCCCGGGAGGGGGGGAACACCGGGGAGCTGTTTTTT | CASSAREGGNTGELFF
TRBJ1-6 | - | - | TRBV4-1 | TGCGCCAGCAGCCAGGATCCACAGGGAGTTAATTCACCCCTCCACTTT | CASSQDPQGVNSPLHF
TRBJ2-3 | - | - | TRBV30 | TGTGCCTCCAATAGCGGAAGCACAGATACGCAGTATTTT | CASNSGSTDTQYF
TRBJ1-4 | TRBD1 | - | TRBV4-1 | TGCGCCAGCAGCTCGCGGGACAGGGCTACTAATGAAAAACTGTTTTTT | CASSSRDRATNEKLFF